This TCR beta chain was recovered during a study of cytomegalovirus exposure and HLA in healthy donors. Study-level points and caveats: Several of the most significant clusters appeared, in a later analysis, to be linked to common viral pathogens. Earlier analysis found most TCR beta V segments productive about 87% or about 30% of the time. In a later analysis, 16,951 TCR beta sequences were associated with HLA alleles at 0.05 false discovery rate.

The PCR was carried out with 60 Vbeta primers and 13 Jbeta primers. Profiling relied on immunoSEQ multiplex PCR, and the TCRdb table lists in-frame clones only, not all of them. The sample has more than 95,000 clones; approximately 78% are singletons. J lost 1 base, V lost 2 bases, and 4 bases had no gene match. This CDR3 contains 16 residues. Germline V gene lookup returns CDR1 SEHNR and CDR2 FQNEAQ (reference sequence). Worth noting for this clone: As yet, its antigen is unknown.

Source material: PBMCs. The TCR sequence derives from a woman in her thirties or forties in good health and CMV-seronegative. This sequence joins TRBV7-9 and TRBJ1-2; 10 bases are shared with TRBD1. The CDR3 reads CASSLSGTGVNYGYTF. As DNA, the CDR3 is TGTGCCAGCAGCTTATCCGGGACAGGGGTTAACTATGGCTACACCTTC.